The source of this T cell receptor (beta chain) is a study of CD8+ T cells in alopecia areata. The overall study: Among treated patients, oral tofacitinib was administered at 5 to 10 mg twice daily.

RNA, once extracted, was reverse transcribed into cDNA for use as the sequencing template. The method was immunoSEQ multiplex PCR; TCRdb's version includes in-frame clones alone and lacks a portion of them. This table has 150,000 or so clones, roughly 48% appearing once. V lost 6 bases and J lost 7, with 12 bases in between. The germline V gene encodes CDR1 GTSNPN and CDR2 SVGIG (reference sequence). The length of the CDR3 is 12 residues. The chain couples TRBV30 to TRBJ1-4; D uncertain. The receptor's source is a human donor with alopecia areata. Input material: CD4+ T cells sorted from blood. CDR3 sequence: CACRGRPEKLFF. The CDR3 coding sequence is TGTGCCTGCCGGGGTCGTCCTGAAAAACTGTTTTTT.